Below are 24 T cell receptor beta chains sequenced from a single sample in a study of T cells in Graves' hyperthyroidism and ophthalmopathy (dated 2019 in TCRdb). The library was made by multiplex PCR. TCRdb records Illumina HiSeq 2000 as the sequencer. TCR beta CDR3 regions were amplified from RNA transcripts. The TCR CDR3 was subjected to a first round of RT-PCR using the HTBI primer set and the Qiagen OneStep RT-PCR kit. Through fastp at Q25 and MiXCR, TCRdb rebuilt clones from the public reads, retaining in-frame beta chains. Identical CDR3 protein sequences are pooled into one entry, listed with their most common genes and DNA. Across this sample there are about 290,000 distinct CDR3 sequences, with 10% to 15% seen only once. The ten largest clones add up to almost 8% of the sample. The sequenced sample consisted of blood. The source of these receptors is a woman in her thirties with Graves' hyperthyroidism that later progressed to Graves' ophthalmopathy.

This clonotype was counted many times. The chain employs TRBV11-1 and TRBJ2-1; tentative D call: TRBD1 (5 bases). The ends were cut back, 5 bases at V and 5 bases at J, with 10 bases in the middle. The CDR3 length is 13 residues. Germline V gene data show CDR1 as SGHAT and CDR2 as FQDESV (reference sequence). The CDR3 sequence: CASSPWGNNEQFF. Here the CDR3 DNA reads TGTGCCAGCAGCCCATGGGGCAACAATGAGCAGTTCTTC.

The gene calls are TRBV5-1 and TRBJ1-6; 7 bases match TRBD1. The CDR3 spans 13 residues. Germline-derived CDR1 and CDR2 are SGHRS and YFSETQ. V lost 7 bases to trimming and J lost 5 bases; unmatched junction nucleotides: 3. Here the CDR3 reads CASAGTDNSPLHF. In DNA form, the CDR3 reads TGCGCCAGCGCCGGGACAGATAATTCACCCCTCCACTTT.

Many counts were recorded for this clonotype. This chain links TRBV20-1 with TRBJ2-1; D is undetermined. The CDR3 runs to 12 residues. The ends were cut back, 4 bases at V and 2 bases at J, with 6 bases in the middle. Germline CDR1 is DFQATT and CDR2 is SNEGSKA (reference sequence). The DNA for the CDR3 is TGCAGTGCTATGGTGGCCTACAATGAGCAGTTCTTC. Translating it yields CSAMVAYNEQFF.

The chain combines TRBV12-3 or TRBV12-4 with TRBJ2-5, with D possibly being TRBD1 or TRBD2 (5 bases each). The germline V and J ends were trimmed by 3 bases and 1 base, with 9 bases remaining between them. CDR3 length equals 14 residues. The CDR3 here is CASSFVGAQETQYF. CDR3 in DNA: TGTGCCAGCAGTTTTGTCGGGGCCCAAGAGACCCAGTACTTC.

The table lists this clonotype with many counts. The CDR3 reads CATRGAGQETQYF. The CDR3 DNA reads as TGTGCCACCAGGGGAGCAGGTCAAGAGACCCAGTACTTC. This sequence joins TRBV24-1 and TRBJ2-5, with D perhaps matching TRBD2 (5 bases). CDR1 is KGHDR and CDR2 is SFDVKD in the germline V gene. V was pared by 7 bases and J by 2 bases, with 10 bases between. The CDR3 length is 13 residues.

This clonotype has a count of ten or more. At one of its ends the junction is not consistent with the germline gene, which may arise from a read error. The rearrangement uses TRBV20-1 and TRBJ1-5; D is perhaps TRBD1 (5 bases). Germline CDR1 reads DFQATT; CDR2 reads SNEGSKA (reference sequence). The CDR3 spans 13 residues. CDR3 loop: CSARAGVHQPQHF. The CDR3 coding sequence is TGCAGTGCGAGAGCGGGGGTTCATCAGCCCCAGCATTTT.

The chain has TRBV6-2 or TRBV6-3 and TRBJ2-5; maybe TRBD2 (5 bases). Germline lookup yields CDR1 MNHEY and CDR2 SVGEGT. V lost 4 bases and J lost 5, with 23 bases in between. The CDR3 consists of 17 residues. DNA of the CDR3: TGTGCCAGCAGTTCCAGACTCCTGAGGGTTTTGGGGGAGACCCAGTACTTC. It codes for CASSSRLLRVLGETQYF.

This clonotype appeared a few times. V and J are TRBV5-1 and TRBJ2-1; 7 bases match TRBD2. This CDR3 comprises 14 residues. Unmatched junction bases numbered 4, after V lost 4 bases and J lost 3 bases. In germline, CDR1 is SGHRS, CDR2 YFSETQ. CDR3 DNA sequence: TGCGCCAGCAGCCCCGGACTAGTCTACAATGAGCAGTTCTTC. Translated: CASSPGLVYNEQFF.

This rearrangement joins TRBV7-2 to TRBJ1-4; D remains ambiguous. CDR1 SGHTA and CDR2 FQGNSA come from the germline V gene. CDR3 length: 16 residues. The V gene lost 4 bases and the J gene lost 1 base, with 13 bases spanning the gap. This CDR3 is CASSSEIRGTNEKLFF. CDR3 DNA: TGTGCCAGCAGCTCGGAGATTCGAGGAACTAATGAAAAACTGTTTTTT. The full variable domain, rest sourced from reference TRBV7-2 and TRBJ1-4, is GAGVSQSPSNKVTEKGKDVELRCDPISGHTALYWYRQSLGQGLEFLIYFQGNSAPDKSGLPSDRFSAERTGGSVSTLTIQRTQQEDSAVYLCASSSEIRGTNEKLFFGSGTQLSVL.

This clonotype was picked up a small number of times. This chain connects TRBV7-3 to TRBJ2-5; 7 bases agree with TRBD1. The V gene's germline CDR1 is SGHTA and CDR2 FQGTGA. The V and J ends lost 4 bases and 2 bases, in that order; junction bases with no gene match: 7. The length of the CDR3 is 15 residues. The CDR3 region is CASSYSGTEQETQYF. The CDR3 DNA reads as TGTGCCAGCAGCTACTCCGGGACAGAGCAAGAGACCCAGTACTTC.

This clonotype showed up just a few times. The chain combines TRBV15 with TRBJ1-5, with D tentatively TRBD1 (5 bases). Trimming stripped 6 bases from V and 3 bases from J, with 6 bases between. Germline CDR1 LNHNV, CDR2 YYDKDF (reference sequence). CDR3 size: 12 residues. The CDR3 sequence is CATRDTNQPQHF. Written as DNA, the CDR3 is TGTGCCACCAGGGACACCAATCAGCCCCAGCATTTT.

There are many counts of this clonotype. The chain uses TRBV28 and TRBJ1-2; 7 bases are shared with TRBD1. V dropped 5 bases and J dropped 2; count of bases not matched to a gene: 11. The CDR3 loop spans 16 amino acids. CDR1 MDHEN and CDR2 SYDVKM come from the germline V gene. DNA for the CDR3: TGTGCCAGCAGTCCCCCGAGGGGGCCGAGAAACTATGGCTACACCTTC. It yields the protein CASSPPRGPRNYGYTF.

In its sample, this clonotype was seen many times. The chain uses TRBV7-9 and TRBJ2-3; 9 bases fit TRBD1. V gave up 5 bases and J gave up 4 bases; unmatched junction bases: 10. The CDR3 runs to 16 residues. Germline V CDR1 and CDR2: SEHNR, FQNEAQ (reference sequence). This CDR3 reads CASSLRTGETADTQYF. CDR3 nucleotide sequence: TGTGCCAGCAGCCTTCGGACAGGGGAAACGGCAGATACGCAGTATTTT.

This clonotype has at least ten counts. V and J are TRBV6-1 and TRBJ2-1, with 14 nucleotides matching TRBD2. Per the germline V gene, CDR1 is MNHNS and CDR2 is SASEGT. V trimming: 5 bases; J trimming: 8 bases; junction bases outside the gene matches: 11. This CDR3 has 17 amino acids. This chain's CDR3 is CASSLTPGLAGVDEQFF. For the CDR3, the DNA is TGTGCCAGCAGTCTAACACCGGGACTAGCGGGAGTGGATGAGCAGTTCTTC.

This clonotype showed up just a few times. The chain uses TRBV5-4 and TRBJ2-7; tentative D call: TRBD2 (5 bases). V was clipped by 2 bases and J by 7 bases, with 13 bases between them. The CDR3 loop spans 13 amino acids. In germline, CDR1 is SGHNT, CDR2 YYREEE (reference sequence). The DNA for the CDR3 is TGTGCCAGCAGCTTATTTGAGTCGGGGGAGCAGTACTTC. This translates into CASSLFESGEQYF.

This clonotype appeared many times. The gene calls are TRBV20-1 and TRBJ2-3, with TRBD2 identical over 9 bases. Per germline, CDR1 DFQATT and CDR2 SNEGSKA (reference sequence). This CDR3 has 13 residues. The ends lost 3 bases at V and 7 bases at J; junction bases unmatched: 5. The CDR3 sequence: CSASASGINTQYF. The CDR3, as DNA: TGCAGTGCTAGTGCTAGCGGGATAAATACGCAGTATTTT.

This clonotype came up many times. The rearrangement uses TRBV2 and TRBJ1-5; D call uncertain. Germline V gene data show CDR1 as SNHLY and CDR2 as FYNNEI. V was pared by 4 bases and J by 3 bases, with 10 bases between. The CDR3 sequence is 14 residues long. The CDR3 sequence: CASSGTVYNQPQHF. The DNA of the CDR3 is TGTGCCAGCAGTGGAACGGTTTACAATCAGCCCCAGCATTTT. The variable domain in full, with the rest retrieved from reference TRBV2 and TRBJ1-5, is EPEVTQTPSHQVTQMGQEVILRCVPISNHLYFYWYRQILGQKVEFLVSFYNNEISEKSEIFDDQFSVERPDGSNFTLKIRSTKLEDSAMYFCASSGTVYNQPQHFGDGTRLSIL.

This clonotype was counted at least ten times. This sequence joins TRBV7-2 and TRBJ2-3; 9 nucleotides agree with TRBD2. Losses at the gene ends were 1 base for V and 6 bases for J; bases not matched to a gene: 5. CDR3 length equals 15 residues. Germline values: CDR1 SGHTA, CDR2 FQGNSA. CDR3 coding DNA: TGTGCCAGCAGCTTAGTAGCTAGCGGGGCGGATACGCAGTATTTT. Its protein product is CASSLVASGADTQYF.

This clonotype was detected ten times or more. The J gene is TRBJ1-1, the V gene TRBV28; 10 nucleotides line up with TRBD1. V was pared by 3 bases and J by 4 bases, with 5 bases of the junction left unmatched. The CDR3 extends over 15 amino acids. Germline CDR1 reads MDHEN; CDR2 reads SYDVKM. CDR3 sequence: CASSLTGGAGTEAFF. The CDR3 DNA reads TGTGCCAGCAGTTTGACAGGGGGCGCGGGCACTGAAGCTTTCTTT.

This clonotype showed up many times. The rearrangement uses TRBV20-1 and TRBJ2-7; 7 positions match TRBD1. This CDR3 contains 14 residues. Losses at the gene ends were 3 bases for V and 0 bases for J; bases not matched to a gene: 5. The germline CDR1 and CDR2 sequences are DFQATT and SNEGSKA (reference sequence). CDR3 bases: TGCAGTGCTAGCCTTACAGGGGCCTCCTACGAGCAGTACTTC. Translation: CSASLTGASYEQYF.

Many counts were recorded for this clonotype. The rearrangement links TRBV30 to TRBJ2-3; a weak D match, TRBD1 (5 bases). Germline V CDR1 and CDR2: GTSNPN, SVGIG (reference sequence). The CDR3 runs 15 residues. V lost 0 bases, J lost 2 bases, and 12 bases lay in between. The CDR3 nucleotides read TGTGCCTGGAGTGTTTCTGGGGCCTTCACAGATACGCAGTATTTT. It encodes CAWSVSGAFTDTQYF.

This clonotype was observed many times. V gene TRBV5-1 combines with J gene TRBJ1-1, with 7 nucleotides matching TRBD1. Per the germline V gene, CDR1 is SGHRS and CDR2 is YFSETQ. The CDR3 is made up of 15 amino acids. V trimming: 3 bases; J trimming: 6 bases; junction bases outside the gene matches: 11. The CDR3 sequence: CASSSRQGLGAEAFF. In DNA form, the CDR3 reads TGCGCCAGCAGCTCAAGACAGGGTTTGGGCGCTGAAGCTTTCTTT.

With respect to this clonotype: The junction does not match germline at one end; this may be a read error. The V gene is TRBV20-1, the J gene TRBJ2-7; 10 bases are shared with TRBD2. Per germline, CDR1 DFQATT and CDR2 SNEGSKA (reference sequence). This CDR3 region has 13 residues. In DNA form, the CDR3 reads TGCAGTGCTGTCGATGGACTAGCGGAGGGAGCCGACTTC. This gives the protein CSAVDGLAEGADF.

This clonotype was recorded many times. The CDR3 DNA reads as TGTGCCAGCAGCTCAGGGTCAGGCGGGGAGCTGTTTTTT. Translating it yields CASSSGSGGELFF. The chain links TRBV4-2 to TRBJ2-2; tentative D call: TRBD1 (5 bases). V lost 5 bases and J lost 7, with 11 bases in between. The germline V gene encodes CDR1 LGHNA and CDR2 YNFKEQ. The CDR3 covers 13 residues.